This T cell receptor (beta chain) was documented in a study of CD8 T cells in Susac syndrome. This clonotype appeared a single time. The CDR3 covers 12 residues. V was cut by 2 bases and J by 4 bases, with 6 bases left in between. CDR1 is PRHDT, CDR2 FYEKMQ, per germline (reference sequence). The authors reverse transcribed roughly 0.5 to 1 ug RNA with random hexamers. TCRdb reanalysed the immunoSEQ multiplex PCR reads using MiXCR and keeps one entry per CDR3 protein. The sample includes 65,000 to 100,000 distinct CDR3 sequences, roughly 95% of them seen just once. V and J are TRBV13 and TRBJ2-7; D remains ambiguous. This TCR derives from a human donor with Susac syndrome. The specimen was CD8+ T cells from PBMCs. In nucleotides, the CDR3 is TGTGCCAGCAGCTTAATCAGTTACGAGCAGTACTTC. This codes for CASSLISYEQYF. Full variable domain (rest looked up from reference TRBV13 and TRBJ2-7): AAGVIQSPRHLIKEKRETATLKCYPIPRHDTVYWYQQGPGQDPQFLISFYEKMQSDKGSIPDRFSAQQFSDYHSELNMSSLELGDSALYFCASSLISYEQYFGPGTRLTVT.